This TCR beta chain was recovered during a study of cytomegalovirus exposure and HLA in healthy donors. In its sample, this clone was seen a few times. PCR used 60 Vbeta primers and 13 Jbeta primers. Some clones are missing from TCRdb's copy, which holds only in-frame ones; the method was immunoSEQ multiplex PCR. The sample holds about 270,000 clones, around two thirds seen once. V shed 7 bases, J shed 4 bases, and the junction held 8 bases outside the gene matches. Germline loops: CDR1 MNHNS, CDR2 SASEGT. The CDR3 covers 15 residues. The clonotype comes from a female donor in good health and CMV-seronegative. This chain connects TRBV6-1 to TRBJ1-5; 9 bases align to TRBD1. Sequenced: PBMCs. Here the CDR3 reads CASMADRGKNQPQHF. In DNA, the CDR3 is TGTGCCAGCATGGCGGACAGGGGAAAAAATCAGCCCCAGCATTTT.